This record covers a single T cell receptor (beta chain). Its cognate antigen is unknown. Of the isolated RNA, all was reverse transcribed, and so the sequenced material was expressed TCRB transcripts. Several million reads were obtained on average from naive, central memory and regulatory T cell samples. Profiling relied on immunoSEQ multiplex PCR, and the TCRdb table lists in-frame clones only, not all of them. Counted here are 150,000 to 200,000 clones, around 8.6% occurring once; the ten biggest clones make up over 0.5%. It was one heparinised blood draw, averaging about 116 mL, that each donor gave. It was via CD45RO/CCR7/CD25/CD127/CD95/CD27 that CD4+ naive, central memory, regulatory and stem cell-like memory cells were sorted. This record comes from a study of beta chain features in type 1 diabetes. Looking at the study overall: Healthy donors and patients showed comparable age, gender and cell yields. The study's findings and limits: In every one of the four CD4+ subsets, TCRB CDR3s were moderately but significantly shorter in Type 1 diabetes patients.

Trimming took 6 bases from V and 0 from J; bases not matched to a gene: 11. The V gene's germline CDR1 is PRHDT and CDR2 FYEKMQ (reference sequence). CDR3 size: 19 residues. This chain joins TRBV13 and TRBJ2-6; 10 nucleotides agree with TRBD2. The clonotype was recovered from a woman between 18 and 29 years old with type 1 diabetes. Sequences were obtained from central memory CD4+ T cells from blood. CDR3 in amino acids: CASRRAGLAVISGANVLTF. The CDR3 DNA is TGTGCCAGCAGAAGAGCCGGACTAGCGGTGATCTCTGGGGCCAACGTCCTGACTTTC.